The 7 T cell receptor beta chains given below trace back to one sample, sequenced in a study of identical twins. TCRdb re-analysed the 5' RACE reads in MiXCR, keeping a single row per CDR3 protein. The sample includes approximately 230,000 distinct CDR3 sequences, about 6.7% of them seen just once. These data also featured in a second study, about T cells expressing NK-cell markers.

The sequencing sample was made of CD8+ T cells sorted from blood. The receptors originated from a young woman in good health.

This clonotype has at least ten counts. V is TRBV7-9 and J is TRBJ2-2; the D gene is possibly TRBD1 (6 bases). V lost 5 bases, J lost 4 bases, and 11 bases lay in between. This CDR3 has 14 amino acids. The germline CDR1 and CDR2 sequences are SEHNR and FQNEAQ (reference sequence). The CDR3 nucleotides are TGTGCCAGCAGCAGTGGGACACTCACCGGGGAGCTGTTTTTT. This encodes CASSSGTLTGELFF.

This clonotype was seen ten or more times. This rearrangement joins TRBV5-1 to TRBJ2-7; no definite D call. CDR3 length equals 11 residues. Per the germline V gene, CDR1 is SGHRS and CDR2 is YFSETQ. Trimming left V 5 bases short and J 3 bases short, with 6 bases between. The CDR3 nucleotides read TGCGCCAGCAGGGACGTCTACGAGCAGTACTTC. Amino acids: CASRDVYEQYF. Complete variable domain (other parts from reference TRBV5-1 and TRBJ2-7): KAGVTQTPRYLIKTRGQQVTLSCSPISGHRSVSWYQQTPGQGLQFLFEYFSETQRNKGNFPGRFSGRQFSNSRSEMNVSTLELGDSALYLCASRDVYEQYFGPGTRLTVT.

A few counts support this clonotype. V usage is TRBV7-2 and J usage is TRBJ1-1; unclear D gene. The germline V gene has CDR1 SGHTA and CDR2 FQGNSA. The CDR3 has 11 residues. The V end lost 7 bases, the J end lost 9 bases, and 12 bases lay between the germline ends. CDR3 protein: CASIGRAKAFF. The CDR3 nucleotides read TGTGCCAGCATCGGACGGGCTAAAGCTTTCTTT. Using reference TRBV7-2 and TRBJ1-1 for the parts outside the CDR3, the full variable domain is GAGVSQSPSNKVTEKGKDVELRCDPISGHTALYWYRQSLGQGLEFLIYFQGNSAPDKSGLPSDRFSAERTGGSVSTLTIQRTQQEDSAVYLCASIGRAKAFFGQGTRLTVV.

There are many counts of this clonotype. This chain links TRBV7-9 with TRBJ2-1; 9 positions agree with TRBD1. The CDR3 spans 17 residues. The germline V gene encodes CDR1 SEHNR and CDR2 FQNEAQ (reference sequence). The V and J ends lost 2 bases and 4 bases, in that order; junction bases with no gene match: 9. DNA of the CDR3: TGTGCCAGCAGCTTATCCCGGGACAGGGCCTTTTACAATGAGCAGTTCTTC. The encoded protein is CASSLSRDRAFYNEQFF.

This clonotype was seen a few times. This chain connects TRBV29-1 to TRBJ2-1; D gene ambiguous. The CDR3 totals 9 residues. CDR1 and CDR2 (germline): SQVTM, ANQGSEA. Between the trimmed V and J ends, which lost 2 bases and 13 bases, there was a span of 6 bases. The CDR3 coding sequence is TGCAGCGTTGAATTCTTTCAGTTCTTC. This codes for CSVEFFQFF.

The chain links TRBV30 to TRBJ2-1, with D possibly matching TRBD2 (5 bases). V lost 8 bases, J lost 7 bases, and 21 bases lay in between. The V gene's germline CDR1 is GTSNPN and CDR2 SVGIG (reference sequence). This CDR3 comprises 14 residues. CDR3 residues: CARTRELDQNEQFF. The CDR3 coding sequence is TGTGCCCGTACTAGGGAGTTGGATCAGAATGAGCAGTTCTTC. Full variable domain (missing parts from reference TRBV30 and TRBJ2-1): SQTIHQWPATLVQPVGSPLSLECTVEGTSNPNLYWYRQAAGRGLQLLFYSVGIGQISSEVPQNLSASRPQDRQFILSSKKLLLSDSGFYLCARTRELDQNEQFFGPGTRLTVL.

At least ten counts were recorded for this clonotype. The V and J genes are TRBV7-9 and TRBJ2-1, with 7 nucleotides matching TRBD2. The CDR3 covers 16 residues. V trimming: 2 bases; J trimming: 5 bases; junction bases outside the gene matches: 9. CDR1 is SEHNR, CDR2 FQNEAQ, per germline (reference sequence). CDR3 loop: CASSLPPLAANNEQFF. For the CDR3, the DNA is TGTGCCAGCAGCTTACCTCCCCTAGCGGCAAACAATGAGCAGTTCTTC.